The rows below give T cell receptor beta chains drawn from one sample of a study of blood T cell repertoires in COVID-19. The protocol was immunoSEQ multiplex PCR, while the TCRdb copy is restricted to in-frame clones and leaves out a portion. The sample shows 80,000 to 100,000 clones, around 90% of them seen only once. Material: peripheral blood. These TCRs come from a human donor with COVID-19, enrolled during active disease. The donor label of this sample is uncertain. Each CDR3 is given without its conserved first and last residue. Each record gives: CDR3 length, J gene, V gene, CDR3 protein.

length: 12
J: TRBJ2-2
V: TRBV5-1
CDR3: ASSTATGPGELF

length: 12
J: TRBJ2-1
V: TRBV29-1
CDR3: SGRVEEATNEQF

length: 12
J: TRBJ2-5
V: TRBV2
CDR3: ASSESEAQETQY

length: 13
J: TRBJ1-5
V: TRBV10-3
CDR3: AISRQGLSKQPQH

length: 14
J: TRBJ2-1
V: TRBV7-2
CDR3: ASSPRLGSSYNEQF

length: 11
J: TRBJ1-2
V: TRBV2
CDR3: ASAGQEGRGYT

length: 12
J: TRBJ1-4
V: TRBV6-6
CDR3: ASSGTDGGEKLF

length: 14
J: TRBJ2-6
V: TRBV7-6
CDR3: ASSLWSGSGANVLT

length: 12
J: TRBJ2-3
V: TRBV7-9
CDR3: ASSLAGGADTQY

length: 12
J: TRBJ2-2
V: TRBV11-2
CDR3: ASSFSIRAGELF

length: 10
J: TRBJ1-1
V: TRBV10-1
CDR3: ASSGGNTEAF

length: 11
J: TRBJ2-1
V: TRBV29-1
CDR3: SGGTRTKNEQF

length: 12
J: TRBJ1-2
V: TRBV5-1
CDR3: ASSIQGDYYGYT

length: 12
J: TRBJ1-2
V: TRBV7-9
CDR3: ASSDRGRTYGYT

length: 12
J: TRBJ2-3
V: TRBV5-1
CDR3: ASSLDLGTDTQY

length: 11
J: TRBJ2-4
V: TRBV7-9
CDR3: ASSLNPGETQY

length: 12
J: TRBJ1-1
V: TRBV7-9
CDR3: ASRSTGSRAEAF

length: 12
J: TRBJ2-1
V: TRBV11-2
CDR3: ASSSTAGANEQF

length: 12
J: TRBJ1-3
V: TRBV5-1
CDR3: ASSPGQGVDTIY

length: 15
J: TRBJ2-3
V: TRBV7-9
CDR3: ASSHPLGGGGTDTQY

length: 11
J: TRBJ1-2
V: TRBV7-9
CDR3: ASSSPGGDGYT

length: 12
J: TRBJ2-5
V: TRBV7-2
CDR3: ASSRQRGQETQY

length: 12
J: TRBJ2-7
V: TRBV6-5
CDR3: ATHPSGASYEQY

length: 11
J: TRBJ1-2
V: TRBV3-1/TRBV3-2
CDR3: ASSQARVGGYT

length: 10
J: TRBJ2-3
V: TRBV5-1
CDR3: ASSLLEDTQY

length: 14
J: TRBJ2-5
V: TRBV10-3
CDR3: AISAYQGAEKETQY